These T cell receptor beta chains were read from a single sample in a study of control samples from healthy donors and cancer patients. Produced via immunoSEQ multiplex PCR; TCRdb's table is partial and in-frame only. The sample lists approximately 140,000 clones, around 94% seen once, with 13% in the top ten. Sequencing used blood. The receptors were sampled from a man in his forties in good health. The CDR3 runs from the conserved cysteine through the conserved F or W. The D gene is left open where the match is weak. A clone size is listed for some rows: how often the clone was seen (once, few, many), or a class if it is expanded.

-	-	TRBV29-1	TRBJ1-1	TGCAGCGTAGCCATGGCTCGGGACACTGAAGCTTTCTTT	CSVAMARDTEAFF
-	-	TRBV3-1/TRBV3-2	TRBJ2-1	TGTGCCAGCAGCCAAGGGGTTATTAATGAGCAGTTCTTC	CASSQGVINEQFF
-	-	TRBV18	TRBJ2-1	TGTGCCAGCTCACCGACCCAGGGTAGTTGGAATGAGCAGTTCTTC	CASSPTQGSWNEQFF
-	TRBD1	TRBV6-1	TRBJ1-1	TGTGCCAGCAGTTGGACAGGGATGGTGTCTGAAGCTTTCTTT	CASSWTGMVSEAFF
-	-	TRBV25-1	TRBJ2-7	TGTGCCAGCAGGCAGGTCGAATACGAGCAGTACTTC	CASRQVEYEQYF
-	TRBD1	TRBV29-1	TRBJ1-4	TGCAGCGTTGCCAGGGGGACTAATGAAAAACTGTTTTTT	CSVARGTNEKLFF
few	TRBD1	TRBV18	TRBJ1-5	TGTGCCAGCTCACGGGACAGTCACAGCAATCAGCCCCAGCATTTT	CASSRDSHSNQPQHF
-	TRBD1	TRBV18	TRBJ2-1	TGTGCCAGCTCACCCCACCGGGACAGGCCCCATGAGCAGTTCTTC	CASSPHRDRPHEQFF
-	TRBD2	TRBV6-5	TRBJ2-7	TGTGCCAGCAGTTTCCGGGCCGCGGGAGGACGCGAGCAGTACTTC	CASSFRAAGGREQYF
-	TRBD1	TRBV28	TRBJ1-5	TGTGCCAGCAGTTATCAGGGGGCGCTTCAGCCCCAGCATTTT	CASSYQGALQPQHF
-	-	TRBV10-3	TRBJ2-6	TGTGCCATCTCAGGCCCTGGGGCCAACGTCCTGACTTTC	CAISGPGANVLTF
-	TRBD1	TRBV5-5	TRBJ2-2	TGTGCCAGCAGCTCTGGACAGGGGGCCGTCGGGGAGCTGTTTTTT	CASSSGQGAVGELFF
-	TRBD1	TRBV10-3	TRBJ2-7	TGTGCCATCAGCCGGGACAGGGACTACGAGCAGTACTTC	CAISRDRDYEQYF
-	TRBD1	TRBV11-3	TRBJ2-2	TGTGCCAGCAGCTCAGGGGGTCTCAACACCGGGGAGCTGTTTTTT	CASSSGGLNTGELFF
-	-	TRBV29-1	TRBJ1-1	TGCAGCGTTGTACAGAACACTGAAGCTTTCTTT	CSVVQNTEAFF
-	-	TRBV28	TRBJ1-1	TGTGCCAGCAGTCCCCCCCAAACACCGGCGGAAGCTTTCTTT	CASSPPQTPAEAFF
-	TRBD2	TRBV3-1/TRBV3-2	TRBJ2-7	TGTGCCAGCAGCGCTCGACTAGCGGGAGTGGGCGAGCAGTACTTC	CASSARLAGVGEQYF
-	-	TRBV13	TRBJ1-3	TGTGCCAGCAGCTATGTGGGCAACACCATATATTTT	CASSYVGNTIYF
-	TRBD2	TRBV6-5	TRBJ2-2	TGTGCCAGCAGTTACCTTGGACTAGCCCATGGGGAGCTGTTTTTT	CASSYLGLAHGELFF
-	-	TRBV30	TRBJ2-7	TGTGCCTGGACCGAACGGAACTACGAGCAGTACTTC	CAWTERNYEQYF
-	-	TRBV29-1	TRBJ2-7	TGCAGCTCCGGGCTAAACTACGAGCAGTACTTC	CSSGLNYEQYF
-	TRBD1	TRBV10-3	TRBJ2-2	TGTGCCATCAGTGACTCTGGGACAGGGACCACCGGGGAGCTGTTTTTT	CAISDSGTGTTGELFF